The source of this T cell receptor beta chain is a study of CDR3 diversity in severe acne. MiXCR, run by TCRdb on the PCR reads, gives a single entry per CDR3 protein. The sample consists of about 90,000 distinct CDR3 sequences, about half of them appearing once. Germline assignment: CDR1 SEHNR and CDR2 FQNEAQ (reference sequence). The V and J ends lost 6 bases and 7 bases, in that order; junction bases with no gene match: 6. The CDR3 has 13 amino acids. This clonotype was counted at least ten times. The genes are TRBV7-9 and TRBJ1-2; 9 bases align to TRBD1. The sequence was obtained from a male donor in good health, serving as a control. Sequencing was done on a sample of blood. This chain's CDR3 is CASSTTGGGGYTF. For the CDR3, the DNA is TGTGCCAGCAGTACGACAGGGGGAGGTGGCTACACCTTC. Filled out from reference TRBV7-9 and TRBJ1-2, the complete variable domain reads DTGVSQNPRHKITKRGQNVTFRCDPISEHNRLYWYRQTLGQGPEFLTYFQNEAQLEKSRLLSDRFSAERPKGSFSTLEIQRTEQGDSAMYLCASSTTGGGGYTFGSGTRLTVV.